Below, 19 T cell receptor beta chains from the same sample are listed, as sequenced in a study of vaccination and CD4 T cells after COVID-19 (dated 2022 in TCRdb). No antigen has been assigned to these receptors. The intended sense of this specimen's treatment or condition label: roughly ten-day PBMC culture with coronavirus spike peptide pools or control peptides (ViraFEST assay). Library prep was done by PCR. Sequenced using an Illumina iSeq 100. TCR sequencing of DNA from cultured CD4+ T cells used the Oncomine TCR Beta short-read assay at the Johns Hopkins FTIC core. Clones were called with MiXCR by TCRdb after fastp trimmed the public reads at Q25, and only in-frame beta chains were retained. Identical CDR3 protein sequences are pooled into one entry, listed with their most common genes and DNA. Across this sample there are 17,000 or so distinct CDR3 sequences, with roughly 30% seen only once. Of the sample, around 16% is held by the ten largest clones.

The sequenced material came from cultured CD4+ T cells from blood. The source of these receptors is a human donor with COVID-19.

By sample share, this clonotype is medium-sized. The chain recombines TRBV15 with TRBJ1-5, with D tentatively TRBD1 (5 bases). With 0 bases removed from V and 7 bases from J, the gap between germline ends came to 13 bases. CDR3 length: 15 residues. The germline gives CDR1 LNHNV, CDR2 YYDKDF (reference sequence). CDR3 sequence reads: CATSREGGVEQPQHF. CDR3 in DNA: TGTGCCACCAGCAGAGAGGGGGGAGTAGAGCAGCCCCAGCATTTT.

This clonotype appeared a few times. V and J are TRBV20-1 and TRBJ1-5; D not certain. The CDR3 is 15 residues long. The germline gives CDR1 DFQATT, CDR2 SNEGSKA (reference sequence). V was clipped by 3 bases and J by 3 bases, with 15 bases between them. The CDR3 sequence is CSASKPGVDNQPQHF. CDR3 nucleotides: TGCAGTGCTAGCAAGCCCGGGGTTGACAATCAGCCCCAGCATTTT.

V usage is TRBV28 and J usage is TRBJ1-1; D is uncertain. Germline V lookup: CDR1 MDHEN, CDR2 SYDVKM. The ends were cut back, 6 bases at V and 0 bases at J, with 8 bases in the middle. CDR3 length: 13 residues. CDR3 amino acids: CASRGRLNTEAFF. The CDR3 DNA reads as TGTGCCAGCAGGGGCAGACTGAACACTGAAGCTTTCTTT.

In its sample, this clonotype was seen once. The chain couples TRBV19 to TRBJ2-1; 8 positions match TRBD2. CDR3 length: 16 amino acids. J was trimmed by 7 bases and V by 6 bases; bases with no gene match: 14. CDR1 is LNHDA and CDR2 is SQIVND in the germline V gene (reference sequence). The CDR3 sequence: CASRDLRMAGGNEQFF. CDR3 nucleotides: TGTGCCAGTAGGGACTTAAGGATGGCGGGGGGAAATGAGCAGTTCTTC.

The count of this clonotype is one. The chain is built from TRBV25-1 and TRBJ1-2, with 7 bases lining up with TRBD1. The germline V gene has CDR1 MGHDK and CDR2 SYGVNS. The CDR3 length is 19 residues. Trimming removed 2 bases from V and 4 bases from J; junction bases left unmatched: 19. The CDR3 region has the DNA TGTGCCAGCAGTGAAGAGGTTTACCGACAGGGAGGTTTAAGCTATGGCTACACCTTC. Translation gives CASSEEVYRQGGLSYGYTF.

The chain has TRBV19 and TRBJ2-1; 9 bases agree with TRBD2. CDR3 length: 16 amino acids. The junction had 9 bases not matched to a gene; V was cut back by 4 bases and J by 5 bases. CDR1 LNHDA and CDR2 SQIVND come from the germline V gene (reference sequence). CDR3 amino acids: CASSTLGAGGHNEQFF. Here the CDR3 DNA reads TGTGCCAGTAGTACCCTTGGAGCGGGGGGTCACAATGAGCAGTTCTTC.

This clonotype qualifies as medium-sized (0.01 to 0.1%). The V and J genes are TRBV6-1 and TRBJ1-6; weak D call: TRBD1 (6 bases). The germline gives CDR1 MNHNS, CDR2 SASEGT. The CDR3 extends over 15 amino acids. V dropped 7 bases and J dropped 6 bases, with 16 bases sitting between them. The CDR3 loop reads CASTEQGRRNSPLHF. The CDR3 DNA reads TGTGCCAGCACCGAACAGGGTAGACGTAATTCACCCCTCCACTTT.

The V gene is TRBV20-1, the J gene TRBJ2-2; TRBD1 might be the D (6 bases). CDR3 length equals 16 residues. CDR1 is DFQATT and CDR2 is SNEGSKA in the germline V gene (reference sequence). The ends were cut back, 2 bases at V and 4 bases at J, with 17 bases in the middle. The CDR3 here is CSARYRRSGVTGELFF. The CDR3 DNA sequence: TGCAGTGCTAGATACCGCCGCTCAGGGGTCACCGGGGAGCTGTTTTTT.

V usage is TRBV20-1 and J usage is TRBJ1-2; D remains unclear. This CDR3 is built from 12 residues. Trimming removed 0 bases at V and 2 bases at J, with 4 bases between. CDR1 is DFQATT and CDR2 is SNEGSKA in the germline V gene (reference sequence). DNA of the CDR3: TGCAGTGCTAGAGAGGGCAACTATGGCTACACCTTC. Its protein product is CSAREGNYGYTF.

Within the sample, this clonotype is medium-sized (0.01 to 0.1%). The rearrangement joins TRBV20-1 to TRBJ1-5, with D perhaps TRBD1 (6 bases). The CDR3 length is 14 residues. Between the trimmed V and J ends, which lost 6 bases and 0 bases, there was a span of 12 bases. Germline V gene data show CDR1 as DFQATT and CDR2 as SNEGSKA (reference sequence). The CDR3 region has the DNA TGCAGTGCGCGCCAGGGGTATAGCAATCAGCCCCAGCATTTT. As protein: CSARQGYSNQPQHF.

This clonotype was observed a few times. The rearrangement uses TRBV7-9 and TRBJ1-6; a weak D match, TRBD1 (6 bases). Germline loops: CDR1 SEHNR, CDR2 FQNEAQ (reference sequence). The CDR3 covers 13 residues. The germline V and J ends were trimmed by 5 bases and 10 bases, with 12 bases remaining between them. CDR3 in DNA: TGTGCCAGCAGCACAGGGTCGGGCTCACCCCTCCACTTT. It translates to CASSTGSGSPLHF.

The V gene is TRBV29-1, the J gene TRBJ2-3; D possibly uses TRBD1 or TRBD2 (6 bases each). V was clipped by 7 bases and J by 2 bases, with 13 bases between them. The CDR3 is 13 amino acids. The germline CDR1 and CDR2 sequences are SQVTM and ANQGSEA. CDR3 coding DNA: TGCAGCGCCGGGGGCTTGCCCACAGATACGCAGTATTTT. Amino acids: CSAGGLPTDTQYF.

This clonotype was observed a handful of times. The rearrangement joins TRBV6-1 to TRBJ2-2; a weak D match, TRBD1 (6 bases). Between the trimmed V and J ends, which lost 9 bases and 5 bases, there was a span of 10 bases. CDR3 size: 12 residues. The germline V gene encodes CDR1 MNHNS and CDR2 SASEGT. The CDR3: CASYQGTGELFF. The CDR3 nucleotides are TGTGCCAGTTACCAGGGGACCGGGGAGCTGTTTTTT.

The V and J genes are TRBV25-1 and TRBJ1-4, with D perhaps TRBD1 (6 bases). Per the germline V gene, CDR1 is MGHDK and CDR2 is SYGVNS. V lost 4 bases to trimming and J lost 5 bases, with 17 bases between them. CDR3 length: 16 residues. CDR3 sequence (DNA): TGTGCCAGCAGTGTAAACAGGGCGGGGGGGAATGAAAAACTGTTTTTT. It encodes CASSVNRAGGNEKLFF.

The chain uses TRBV2 and TRBJ1-6, with 8 bases matching TRBD1. V lost 6 bases to trimming and J lost 9 bases; unmatched junction nucleotides: 4. The CDR3 runs 13 residues. Germline V gives CDR1 SNHLY, CDR2 FYNNEI. The CDR3 DNA sequence: TGTGCCAGCAGCGGACAGGGAGGTTCACCCCTCCACTTT. Amino acid sequence: CASSGQGGSPLHF.

The table lists this clonotype with a few counts. V usage is TRBV7-6 and J usage is TRBJ2-4; no reliable D call. The CDR3 sequence is 13 residues long. V was trimmed by 1 base and J by 6 bases, leaving 7 bases between them. In germline, CDR1 is SGHVS, CDR2 FNYEAQ. In DNA form, the CDR3 reads TGTGCCAGCAGCTTAGGATTGGGAAACATTCAGTACTTC. Translating it yields CASSLGLGNIQYF.

Only a few counts were recorded for this clonotype. This sequence joins TRBV27 and TRBJ2-1; no definite D call. V was clipped by 5 bases and J by 4 bases, with 21 bases between them. Germline V gene sequence: CDR1 MNHEY, CDR2 SMNVEV (reference sequence). This CDR3 spans 17 amino acids. The CDR3 nucleotides are TGTGCCAGCAGTCCGAGACCCCCGGGCTGGGGATACAATGAGCAGTTCTTC. Amino acid sequence: CASSPRPPGWGYNEQFF.

This chain links TRBV19 with TRBJ2-7; possible D gene TRBD1, 5 bases. V was trimmed by 5 bases and J by 3 bases, leaving 14 bases between them. The CDR3 spans 14 residues. The germline gives CDR1 LNHDA, CDR2 SQIVND (reference sequence). The CDR3: CASSFDQGSYEQYF. For the CDR3, the DNA is TGTGCCAGTAGTTTTGATCAGGGTAGCTACGAGCAGTACTTC.

J is TRBJ2-5 and V is TRBV11-1; 7 bases map to TRBD1. Germline CDR1 and CDR2: SGHAT and FQDESV (reference sequence). Unmatched junction bases numbered 5, after V lost 5 bases and J lost 2 bases. This CDR3 has 14 residues. In nucleotides, the CDR3 is TGTGCCAGCAGCCTAGGGACAGTTCAAGAGACCCAGTACTTC. Its protein is CASSLGTVQETQYF.